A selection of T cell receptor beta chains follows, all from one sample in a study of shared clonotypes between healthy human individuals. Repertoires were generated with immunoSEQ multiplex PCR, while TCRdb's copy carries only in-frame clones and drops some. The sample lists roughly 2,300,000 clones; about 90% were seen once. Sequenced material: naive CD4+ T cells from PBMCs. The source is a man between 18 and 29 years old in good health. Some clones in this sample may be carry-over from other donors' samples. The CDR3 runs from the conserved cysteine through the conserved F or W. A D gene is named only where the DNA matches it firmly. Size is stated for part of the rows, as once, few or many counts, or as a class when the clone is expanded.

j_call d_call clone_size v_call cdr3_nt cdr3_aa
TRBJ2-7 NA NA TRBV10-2 TGCGCCAGCATGAGGTACGAGCAGTACTTC CASMRYEQYF
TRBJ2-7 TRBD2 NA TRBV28 TGTGCCAGCAGGGGGGGGACTAGCGGGGCTTTCTACGAGCAGTACTTC CASRGGTSGAFYEQYF
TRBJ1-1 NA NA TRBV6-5 TGTGCCAGCAGTTATGGGGGGCAGGGCACTGAAGCTTTCTTT CASSYGGQGTEAFF
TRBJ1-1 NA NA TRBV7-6 TGTGCCAGCAGCTTAACCGACTACAGGGTTGCAACTGAAGCTTTCTTT CASSLTDYRVATEAFF
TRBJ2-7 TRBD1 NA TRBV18 TGTGCCAGCTCACCCGGACAGGGTTTGACCTACGAGCAGTACTTC CASSPGQGLTYEQYF
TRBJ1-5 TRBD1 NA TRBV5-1 TGCGCCAGCAGCCCCACAGGGGGCGTTCAGCCCCAGCATTTT CASSPTGGVQPQHF
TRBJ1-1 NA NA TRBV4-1 TGCGCCAGCAGCCAAGGGCAGACAATGAACACTGAAGCTTTCTTT CASSQGQTMNTEAFF
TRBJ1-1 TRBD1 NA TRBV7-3 TGTGCCAGCAGTTTAAAACAGGGGGCTGAAGCTTTCTTT CASSLKQGAEAFF
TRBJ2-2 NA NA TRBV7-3 TGTGCCAGCAGCAAAACCAGTACCGGGGAGCTGTTTTTT CASSKTSTGELFF
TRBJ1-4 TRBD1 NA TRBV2 TGTGCCAGCAGTGAAGCGCTTGGGACAGGGGATGAAAAACTGTTTTTT CASSEALGTGDEKLFF
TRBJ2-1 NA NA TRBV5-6 TGTGCCAGCATCGTCGGGGGCCCCAGCTCCTACAATGAGCAGTTCTTC CASIVGGPSSYNEQFF
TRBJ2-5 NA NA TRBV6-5 TGTGCCAGCAGCAATTCCTTATCTTGGAACCAGTACTTC CASSNSLSWNQYF
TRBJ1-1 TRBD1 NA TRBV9 TGTGCCAGCAGCCCGAGACAGGGGGCTGACACTGAAGCTTTCTTT CASSPRQGADTEAFF
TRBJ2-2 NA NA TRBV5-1 TGCGCCAGCAGCTTTAAGGGGGACACCGGGGAGCTGTTTTTT CASSFKGDTGELFF
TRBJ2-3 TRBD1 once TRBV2 TGTGCCAGCAAAAAGGGACAGGGGATCACAGATACGCAGTATTTT CASKKGQGITDTQYF
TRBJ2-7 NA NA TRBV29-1 TGCAGCGTTGTCAGGGGCGCCTACGAGCAGTACTTC CSVVRGAYEQYF
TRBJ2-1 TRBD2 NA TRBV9 TGTGCCAGCAGCGTAGTAGGGCGGGACTACGGGGGGAATGAGCAGTTCTTC CASSVVGRDYGGNEQFF
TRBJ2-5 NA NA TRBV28 TGTGCCAGCAGGGTAACCGGGAGAAGCGGAGAGACCCAGTACTTC CASRVTGRSGETQYF
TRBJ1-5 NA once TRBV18 TGTGCCAGCTCACCAATGGGGGGCGAGCAGCCCCAGCATTTT CASSPMGGEQPQHF
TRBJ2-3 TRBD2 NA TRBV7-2 TGTGCCAGCAGCGGTGGGACTAGCGGGAGTATAGATACGCAGTATTTT CASSGGTSGSIDTQYF
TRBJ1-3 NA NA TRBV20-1 TGCAGTGCCAGGACGATGAACACCATATATTTT CSARTMNTIYF
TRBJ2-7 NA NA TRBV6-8 TGTGCCAGCAGCCCGACTAACTACGAGCAGTACTTC CASSPTNYEQYF
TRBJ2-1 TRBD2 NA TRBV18 TGTGCCAGCTCACCGAACCGACAGGGGAAACAACCTAGCGGGAGTGGCAATGAGCAGTTCTTC CASSPNRQGKQPSGSGNEQFF
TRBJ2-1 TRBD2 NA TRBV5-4 TGTGCCAGCAGCTTGGTTGACGGGAGGGGTAATGAGCAGTTCTTC CASSLVDGRGNEQFF
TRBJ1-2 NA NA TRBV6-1 TGTGCCAGCAGTGGCGGGGTCTACAATGGCTACACCTTC CASSGGVYNGYTF
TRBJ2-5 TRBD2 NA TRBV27 TGTGCCAGCAGAACAGGACAAGGACGTAGGCGGGAGGGCTATGAGACCCAGTACTTC CASRTGQGRRREGYETQYF
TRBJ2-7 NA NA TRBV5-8 TGTGCCAGCAGCATCTCCTACGAGCAGTACTTC CASSISYEQYF
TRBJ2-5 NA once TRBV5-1 TGCGCCAGCAGCTTAAGCGGACAAGAGACCCAGTACTTC CASSLSGQETQYF
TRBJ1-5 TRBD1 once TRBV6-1 TGTGCCAGCAGACCCTCGGGACAGGGATATCAGCCCCAGCATTTT CASRPSGQGYQPQHF
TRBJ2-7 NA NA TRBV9 TGTGCCAGCAGCGGACAGATTTCCTACGAGCAGTACTTC CASSGQISYEQYF
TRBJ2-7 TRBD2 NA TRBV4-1 TGCGCCAGCAGCCTAGGAGGTCTAGCGGGCGACGAGCAGTACTTC CASSLGGLAGDEQYF
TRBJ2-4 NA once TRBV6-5 TGTGCCAGCAGTTTCGGGGGCTCCAAAAACATTCAGTACTTC CASSFGGSKNIQYF
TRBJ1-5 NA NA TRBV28 TGTGCCAGCAGTCAGTCCCCAGGGGTGCCCCAGCATTTT CASSQSPGVPQHF
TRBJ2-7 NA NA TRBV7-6 TGTGCCACCTCACGCCTGGGACTCTCCTACGAGCAGTACTTC CATSRLGLSYEQYF
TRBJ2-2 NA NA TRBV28 TGTGCCACCTCCTCGTGGCCAGACACCGGGGAGCTGTTTTTT CATSSWPDTGELFF
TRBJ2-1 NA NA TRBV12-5 TGTGCTAGTGGTTATGGCGGTTCCTACAATGAGCAGTTCTTC CASGYGGSYNEQFF
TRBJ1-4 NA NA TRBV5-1 TGCGCCAGCAGCCAAGCCCTGGGGTACAATGAAAAACTGTTTTTT CASSQALGYNEKLFF
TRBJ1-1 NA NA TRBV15 TGTGCCACCAGCAGTTATAACACTGAAGCTTTCTTT CATSSYNTEAFF
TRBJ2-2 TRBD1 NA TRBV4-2 TGTGCCAGCAGCCTAACCGGGACAGCGGCCGGGGAGCTGTTTTTT CASSLTGTAAGELFF
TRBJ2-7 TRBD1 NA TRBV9 TGTGCCAGCAGCCTGAGGACAGGGGGCCCCGAGCAGTACTTC CASSLRTGGPEQYF
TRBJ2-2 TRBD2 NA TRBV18 TGTGCCAGCTCACCACCCCTAGCGGGTGGGGACACCGGGGAGCTGTTTTTT CASSPPLAGGDTGELFF
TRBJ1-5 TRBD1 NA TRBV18 TGTGCCAGCTCACCGGACAGGGGGTTTCAGCCCCAGCATTTT CASSPDRGFQPQHF
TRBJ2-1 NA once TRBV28 TGTGCCAGCAGTTCGTCCAGGGCCAATGAGCAGTTCTTC CASSSSRANEQFF
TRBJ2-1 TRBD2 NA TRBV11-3 TGTGCCAGCAGCTCCCTAGCGGCCTCCTACAATGAGCAGTTCTTC CASSSLAASYNEQFF
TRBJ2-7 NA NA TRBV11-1 TGTGCCAGCAGCCCCCGTGGTAGGGGGGACAACTACGAGCAGTACTTC CASSPRGRGDNYEQYF
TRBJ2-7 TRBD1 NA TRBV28 TGTGCCAGCAGTTTATCTCGGACAGGGGTCCGCGAGCAGTACTTC CASSLSRTGVREQYF
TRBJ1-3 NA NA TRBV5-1 TGCGCCAGCAGCTTGGGAGGGGACAGAAACACCATATATTTT CASSLGGDRNTIYF
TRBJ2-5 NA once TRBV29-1 TGCAGCTTTCAGTTCCCATATACATGGGAGCAGTACTTC CSFQFPYTWEQYF
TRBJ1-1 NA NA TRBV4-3 TGCGCCAGCAGCCAAGTGATGGGGGGAGGCACTGAAGCTTTCTTT CASSQVMGGGTEAFF
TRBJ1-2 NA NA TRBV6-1 TGTGCCACTGGTAGAGGGGGGGCTCTGGGCTATGGCTACACCTTC CATGRGGALGYGYTF
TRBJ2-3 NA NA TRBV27 TGTGCCAGCAGGGGGGACTCATACTACACAGATACGCAGTATTTT CASRGDSYYTDTQYF
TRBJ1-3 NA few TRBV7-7 TGTGCCAGCAGCTCCGACAGGGGAAACACCATATATTTT CASSSDRGNTIYF
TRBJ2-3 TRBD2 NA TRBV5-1 TGCGCCAGCAGCTCGGGGCCCGGACTAGCGGGAGATAGAGATACGCAGTATTTT CASSSGPGLAGDRDTQYF